Listed below are T cell receptor beta chains from one sample, sequenced in a study of monozygotic twins with cystic fibrosis. The data were produced by immunoSEQ multiplex PCR, yet TCRdb's version contains in-frame clones alone and is incomplete. The sample holds around 14,000 clones; about 85% are singletons and the top ten take more than 0.85%. Sequenced input: blood. These TCRs come from a boy aged 5-17 years with cystic fibrosis. Both conserved end residues are part of each CDR3. D genes are given only for firm matches. The size entry is marked missing in some rows and otherwise reads once, few, many or a size class.

. | TRBJ2-3 | TRBD2 | TRBV10-3 | CAISSAGETDTQYF | TGTGCCATCTCATCTGCGGGAGAAACAGATACGCAGTATTTT
. | TRBJ2-1 | TRBD1 | TRBV7-9 | CASSLGTGSYNEQFF | TGTGCCAGCAGCCTCGGGACAGGCTCCTACAATGAGCAGTTCTTC
. | TRBJ2-1 | TRBD2 | TRBV28 | CASSEGTSGSPFGFF | TGTGCCAGCAGCGAGGGGACTAGCGGATCCCCCTTCGGGTTCTTC
. | TRBJ2-3 | . | TRBV29-1 | CSVERQGVGTQYF | TGCAGCGTTGAAAGGCAGGGAGTGGGTACGCAGTATTTT
. | TRBJ1-1 | . | TRBV30 | CAWSVYRNTEAFF | TGTGCCTGGAGTGTATACAGGAACACTGAAGCTTTCTTT
. | TRBJ2-6 | . | TRBV28 | CASSSRGTGANVLTF | TGTGCCAGCAGTTCAAGGGGTACTGGGGCCAACGTCCTGACTTTC
. | TRBJ1-2 | . | TRBV6-5 | CASSSPRGGEGKGYTF | TGTGCCAGCAGTTCCCCCCGGGGGGGAGAGGGGAAGGGCTACACCTTC
. | TRBJ2-6 | . | TRBV6-6 | CASIRASSGANVLTF | TGTGCCAGCATCAGGGCGTCTTCTGGGGCCAACGTCCTGACTTTC
. | TRBJ2-7 | . | TRBV20-1 | CSASRFYEQYF | TGCAGTGCTAGTCGCTTCTACGAGCAGTACTTC
. | TRBJ2-1 | TRBD2 | TRBV5-6 | CASSLGGLRRISYNEQFF | TGTGCCAGCAGCTTGGGGGGACTACGAAGAATCTCCTACAATGAGCAGTTCTTC
. | TRBJ1-4 | . | TRBV6-1 | CASRVPGDEKLFF | TGTGCCAGCCGGGTCCCAGGGGATGAAAAACTGTTTTTT
. | TRBJ1-6 | TRBD1 | TRBV2 | CASRGQDNSPLHF | TGTGCCAGCAGGGGACAGGATAATTCACCCCTCCACTTT
. | TRBJ2-3 | . | TRBV13 | CASSLVFGKRDTQYF | TGTGCCAGCAGCTTAGTGTTCGGCAAAAGAGATACGCAGTATTTT
. | TRBJ1-5 | . | TRBV7-3 | CASSLDGNQPQHF | TGTGCCAGCAGCTTAGATGGCAATCAGCCCCAGCATTTT
. | TRBJ2-1 | TRBD2 | TRBV25-1 | CASRDSGGPSNEQFF | TGTGCCAGCAGGGATAGCGGGGGACCCTCCAATGAGCAGTTCTTC
. | TRBJ2-5 | . | TRBV7-6 | CASSPAPMRVGGTQYF | TGTGCCAGCAGCCCCGCCCCAATGCGAGTAGGGGGGACCCAGTACTTC
. | TRBJ2-3 | . | TRBV30 | CAWSLSYSGAGTDTQYF | TGTGCCTGGAGTCTCTCATATAGCGGAGCGGGCACAGATACGCAGTATTTT
. | TRBJ2-6 | . | TRBV9 | CASSVGSGANVLTF | TGTGCCAGCAGCGTAGGCTCTGGGGCCAACGTCCTGACTTTC
. | TRBJ1-1 | . | TRBV4-2 | CASSQGGNPEAFF | TGTGCCAGCAGCCAAGGGGGAAATCCCGAAGCTTTCTTT
once | TRBJ1-4 | . | TRBV27 | CASSYSAGTYEHEKLFF | TGTGCCAGCAGTTATAGTGCAGGGACGTATGAACATGAAAAACTGTTTTTT
. | TRBJ1-2 | TRBD1 | TRBV29-1 | CSVEDRRNYGYTF | TGCAGCGTTGAGGACAGGAGGAACTATGGCTACACCTTC
few | TRBJ1-5 | . | TRBV5-1 | CASSLYGGDNQPQHF | TGCGCCAGCAGCTTATACGGGGGAGACAATCAGCCCCAGCATTTT
. | TRBJ1-2 | TRBD1 | TRBV5-1 | CASSLGAQGDNYGYTF | TGCGCCAGCAGCTTAGGTGCGCAGGGGGATAACTATGGCTACACCTTC